A selection of T cell receptor beta chains follows, all from one sample in a study of T cell repertoires in cytomegalovirus infection. In TCRdb, the reads were re-called with MiXCR into one record per CDR3 protein. This table has around 230,000 distinct CDR3 sequences, around 6.2% appearing once. The sample consisted of PBMCs. The receptors were sampled from a human donor in good health (CMV status not recorded). Some clones in this sample may be carry-over from other donors' samples. The CDR3 runs from the conserved cysteine through the conserved F or W. The D gene is left open where the match is weak. Rows may omit the clone size; those that give it use once, few, many or a size class.

v_call	j_call	clone_size	cdr3_length	d_call	cdr3_aa	cdr3_nt
TRBV27	TRBJ1-4	.	15	.	CASSSGGWGNEKLFF	TGTGCCAGCAGTTCAGGAGGGTGGGGAAATGAAAAACTGTTTTTT
TRBV28	TRBJ2-1	many	18	.	CASSLRRPGDLRRSEQFF	TGTGCCAGCAGTTTACGGAGGCCGGGGGACCTCAGGAGGAGTGAGCAGTTCTTC
TRBV7-2	TRBJ2-7	many	17	TRBD2	CASSAYVAGGQFYEQYF	TGTGCCAGCAGCGCCTACGTGGCGGGGGGCCAGTTCTACGAGCAGTACTTC
TRBV7-8	TRBJ1-1	many	18	.	CASSLNPTGPLMNTEAFF	TGTGCCAGCAGCCTCAATCCAACAGGGCCTCTTATGAACACTGAAGCTTTCTTT
TRBV7-6	TRBJ1-6	.	15	TRBD1	CASSLEWGTGGFLHF	TGTGCCAGCAGCTTAGAGTGGGGGACAGGGGGCTTCCTCCACTTT
TRBV15	TRBJ2-1	many	19	TRBD2	CATSSPLGTSGGRYNEQFF	TGTGCCACCAGCAGTCCATTGGGGACTAGCGGGGGACGTTACAATGAGCAGTTCTTC
TRBV25-1	TRBJ2-1	many	16	.	CASRGFRGSSYNEQFF	TGTGCCAGCAGGGGGTTCCGGGGTTCCTCCTACAATGAGCAGTTCTTC
TRBV18	TRBJ1-5	few	13	.	CASSPWTNQPQHF	TGTGCCAGCTCACCCTGGACCAATCAGCCCCAGCATTTT
TRBV20-1	TRBJ2-5	few	12	.	CSAIYREETQYF	TGCAGTGCTATTTACAGGGAAGAGACCCAGTACTTC
TRBV20-1	TRBJ2-2	many	11	.	CSALYTGELFF	TGCAGTGCCCTTTACACCGGGGAGCTGTTTTTT
TRBV7-8	TRBJ2-7	many	14	.	CASSLFAGIGEQYF	TGTGCCAGCAGCTTATTCGCAGGAATTGGTGAGCAGTACTTC
TRBV6-2/TRBV6-3	TRBJ1-2	many	11	.	CASRQGYGYTF	TGTGCCAGCAGACAGGGCTATGGCTACACCTTC
TRBV20-1	TRBJ1-1	many	13	.	CSARTVYNTEAFF	TGCAGTGCTAGGACCGTTTATAACACTGAAGCTTTCTTT
TRBV24-1	TRBJ1-1	few	15	TRBD1	CATSDPGQGITEAFF	TGTGCCACCAGTGACCCAGGACAGGGGATCACTGAAGCTTTCTTT
TRBV20-1	TRBJ1-1	many	12	.	CSASDRASEAFF	TGCAGTGCTAGCGATAGGGCATCTGAAGCTTTCTTT
TRBV23-1	TRBJ2-2	few	17	TRBD2	CASSHGHRGEGAGELFF	TGCGCCAGCAGTCATGGTCATCGGGGGGAGGGCGCCGGGGAGCTGTTTTTT
TRBV15	TRBJ1-1	many	15	.	CATSRPLGGYTEAFF	TGTGCCACCAGCAGACCCTTGGGGGGGTACACTGAAGCTTTCTTT
TRBV27	TRBJ2-2	many	17	TRBD2	CASSLPSGGRGTGELFF	TGTGCCAGCAGTTTGCCTAGCGGGGGGCGCGGCACCGGGGAGCTGTTTTTT
TRBV30	TRBJ1-1	.	15	.	CAWSVRKQSNTEAFF	TGTGCCTGGAGTGTACGAAAACAGTCGAACACTGAAGCTTTCTTT
TRBV7-2	TRBJ1-6	many	13	.	CAAAAERDSPLHF	TGTGCCGCAGCGGCGGAGAGAGATTCACCCCTCCACTTT
TRBV14	TRBJ1-1	few	14	TRBD1	CASSTGQGYTEAFF	TGTGCCAGCAGCACGGGACAGGGGTACACTGAAGCTTTCTTT
TRBV28	TRBJ2-7	many	12	.	CASSLWDYEQYF	TGTGCCAGCAGTCTCTGGGACTACGAGCAGTACTTC
TRBV13	TRBJ2-7	few	17	TRBD2	CASSARTSGGASYEQYF	TGTGCCAGCAGCGCGAGGACTAGCGGGGGGGCATCTTACGAGCAGTACTTC
TRBV20-1	TRBJ2-5	many	14	TRBD2	CSAKIAGYQETQYF	TGCAGTGCTAAAATAGCGGGGTATCAAGAGACCCAGTACTTC
TRBV19	TRBJ2-7	few	13	.	CASSVRSDYEQYF	TGTGCCAGTAGTGTGAGATCCGACTACGAGCAGTACTTC
TRBV7-2	TRBJ1-2	many	13	.	CASSLGVGYGYTF	TGTGCCAGCAGCTTAGGAGTCGGGTATGGCTACACCTTC
TRBV10-3	TRBJ1-5	.	15	.	CAISEWDGGDQPQHF	TGTGCCATCAGTGAGTGGGACGGGGGGGATCAGCCCCAGCATTTT
TRBV19	TRBJ2-6	many	15	.	CASSVTGSGANVLTF	TGTGCCAGTAGTGTGACTGGCTCTGGGGCCAACGTCCTGACTTTC
TRBV20-1	TRBJ1-2	.	14	.	CSASSGGGIYGYTF	TGCAGTGCTAGTAGCGGCGGGGGCATCTATGGCTACACCTTC